This T cell receptor (beta chain) was documented in a study of cytomegalovirus exposure and HLA in healthy donors. Whole-study context: According to later analysis, the same platform produced the 120 validation and under 700 first-cohort repertoires.

Remarks on this clone: Its antigen is unknown.

The method was immunoSEQ multiplex PCR; TCRdb's version includes in-frame clones alone and lacks a portion of them. The repertoire holds about 250,000 clones, with less than 90% as singletons. In germline, CDR1 is SNHLY, CDR2 FYNNEI. CDR3 length: 16 amino acids. After removal of 0 bases from V and 6 bases from J, the junction contained 5 bases not matched to a gene. Study-level points and caveats: 150 to 200 TCR beta chains were listed as cytomegalovirus-associated. Accounts indicate the classifier identified cytomegalovirus status with strong specificity and sensitivity.

The source material was PBMCs. The chain uses TRBV2 and TRBJ2-1; 10 bases map to TRBD2. The TCR originated in a man aged 18 to 29 in good health and CMV-seropositive. The CDR3: CASSEAVLAGTNEQFF. CDR3 DNA: TGTGCCAGCAGTGAAGCGGTACTAGCGGGAACCAATGAGCAGTTCTTC. The variable domain in full, completed from reference TRBV2 and TRBJ2-1, reads EPEVTQTPSHQVTQMGQEVILRCVPISNHLYFYWYRQILGQKVEFLVSFYNNEISEKSEIFDDQFSVERPDGSNFTLKIRSTKLEDSAMYFCASSEAVLAGTNEQFFGPGTRLTVL.